These 19 T cell receptor beta chains share one sample of origin, sequenced in a study of blood T cell repertoires in COVID-19. Assay: immunoSEQ multiplex PCR; the TCRdb copy retains only in-frame clones and omits some. The table includes around 250,000 clones, roughly nine tenths detected once. Sequenced: peripheral blood. Source of these receptors: a man in his 60s with acute or convalescent COVID-19.

The CDR3 coding sequence is TGTGCCAGCAGTTTATTTGGACAGGGGAGGAGGACCCAGTACTTC. Protein: CASSLFGQGRRTQYF. This chain joins TRBV28 and TRBJ2-5; 9 bases line up with TRBD1. V lost 1 base, J lost 7 bases, and 7 bases stayed unmatched. CDR1 and CDR2 from the germline V gene are MDHEN and SYDVKM. This CDR3 has 15 residues.

The genes are TRBV19 and TRBJ1-5, with D perhaps matching TRBD1 (5 bases). V lost 1 base and J 4 bases, leaving 11 bases between the germline ends. CDR1 and CDR2 (germline): LNHDA, SQIVND (reference sequence). This CDR3 region has 15 residues. In DNA, the CDR3 is TGTGCCAGTAGTATAGGGATCCAGGGAAATCAGCCCCAGCATTTT. Its protein is CASSIGIQGNQPQHF.

The V call is TRBV5-1, the J call TRBJ1-3; D possibly corresponds to TRBD1 (5 bases). V was shortened by 3 bases and J by 3 bases, with 13 bases between the two germline ends. CDR3 length: 15 residues. Germline CDR1 SGHRS, CDR2 YFSETQ. The CDR3 DNA reads as TGCGCCAGCAGCTATGGAGGGGCTGGTGGAAACACCATATATTTT. It specifies CASSYGGAGGNTIYF.

The gene calls are TRBV27 and TRBJ1-2, with 7 bases fitting TRBD1. There are 16 residues in the CDR3. Germline CDR1 and CDR2: MNHEY and SMNVEV (reference sequence). The V gene end was trimmed by 1 base and the J gene end by 7 bases; junction bases not matched to a gene: 12. CDR3 amino acids: CASSLFSATGSSGYTF. The CDR3 DNA is TGTGCCAGCAGTTTATTCTCCGCGACAGGGAGTAGTGGCTACACCTTC.

The chain recombines TRBV6-1 with TRBJ2-2; 8 nucleotides match TRBD2. Trimming at V came to 1 base and at J to 6 bases, leaving 7 bases not matched to a gene. This CDR3 is built from 16 residues. Germline V lookup: CDR1 MNHNS, CDR2 SASEGT. This CDR3 reads CASSEEAGGRAGELFF. CDR3 nucleotide sequence: TGTGCCAGCAGTGAAGAGGCGGGAGGTAGGGCCGGGGAGCTGTTTTTT.

This chain links TRBV4-1 with TRBJ2-2; 10 bases are a match to TRBD2. Losses at the gene ends were 4 bases for V and 8 bases for J; bases not matched to a gene: 10. Germline values: CDR1 MGHRA, CDR2 YSYEKL. The CDR3 length is 16 residues. For the CDR3, the DNA is TGCGCCAGCAGCCCCGGGCTAGCGGGAGTAGGAGGGGAGCTGTTTTTT. This translates into CASSPGLAGVGGELFF.

The genes are TRBV19 and TRBJ2-7; 8 nucleotides align to TRBD1. This CDR3 is 15 amino acids long. The germline CDR1 and CDR2 sequences are LNHDA and SQIVND (reference sequence). J was trimmed by 2 bases and V by 5 bases; bases with no gene match: 8. The DNA of the CDR3 is TGTGCCAGTAGTTTCCGGGACAGGCCTCCCTACGAGCAGTACTTC. Residues: CASSFRDRPPYEQYF.

J is TRBJ2-1 and V is TRBV19; D possibly corresponds to TRBD2 (5 bases). CDR1 is LNHDA, CDR2 SQIVND, per germline (reference sequence). The CDR3 has 13 amino acids. Trimming cost V 5 bases and J 1 base, with 6 bases left between them. CDR3: CASSGLSYNEQFF. Written as DNA, the CDR3 is TGTGCCAGTAGTGGACTGTCCTACAATGAGCAGTTCTTC.

This chain joins TRBV11-2 and TRBJ2-1; D may be TRBD2 (6 bases). Germline V CDR1 and CDR2: SGHAT, FQNNGV. This CDR3 is 15 amino acids long. V shed 2 bases and J shed 0 bases, with 8 bases lying between them. CDR3 region: CASSLSGSSYNEQFF. The CDR3, as DNA: TGTGCCAGCAGCTTATCCGGGAGCTCCTACAATGAGCAGTTCTTC.

This clone occurred many times. J is TRBJ1-6 and V is TRBV11-1, with D perhaps matching TRBD1 (5 bases). Germline V gives CDR1 SGHAT, CDR2 FQDESV (reference sequence). V was pared by 7 bases and J by 4 bases, with 11 bases between. The CDR3 contains 14 residues. The DNA for the CDR3 is TGTGCCAGCACTACCGACAGATATAATTCACCCCTCCACTTT. Translation: CASTTDRYNSPLHF.

The gene calls are TRBV29-1 and TRBJ2-5, with D possibly TRBD2 on 6 matching bases. This CDR3 spans 13 amino acids. CDR1 SQVTM and CDR2 ANQGSEA come from the germline V gene. V was shortened by 6 bases and J by 7 bases, with 18 bases between the two germline ends. CDR3 in DNA: TGCAGCGTGGAGGGGCCGGTGTCGGGGACCCAGTACTTC. Translated, it gives CSVEGPVSGTQYF.

This chain links TRBV11-3 with TRBJ2-4; no clear D. The CDR3 covers 15 residues. The germline gives CDR1 SGHNT, CDR2 YENEEA. V was shortened by 6 bases and J by 0 bases, with 12 bases between the two germline ends. CDR3 nucleotides: TGTGCCAGCAGACTTAGGCCGGGAGCCAAAAACATTCAGTACTTC. Translation gives CASRLRPGAKNIQYF.

The chain carries TRBV7-3 and TRBJ2-7; possibly TRBD2 for D (6 bases). Trimming pared 3 bases from V and 2 bases from J, leaving 11 bases between. CDR1 is SGHTA and CDR2 is FQGTGA in the germline V gene. The CDR3 is made up of 14 amino acids. The CDR3 DNA follows: TGTGCCAGCAGCTTTAACGGGGGAGCCTACGAGCAGTACTTC. This gives the protein CASSFNGGAYEQYF. Full variable domain (rest looked up from reference TRBV7-3 and TRBJ2-7): GAGVSQTPSNKVTEKGKYVELRCDPISGHTALYWYRQSLGQGPEFLIYFQGTGAADDSGLPNDRFFAVRPEGSVSTLKIQRTERGDSAVYLCASSFNGGAYEQYFGPGTRLTVT.

This rearrangement joins TRBV2 to TRBJ1-4, with a weak D call TRBD1 (5 bases). CDR1 SNHLY and CDR2 FYNNEI come from the germline V gene. The CDR3 is 16 residues long. The V end was cut by 6 bases, the J end by 8 bases, with 22 bases between. The CDR3 nucleotides read TGTGCCAGCAGCGCGACCGATCCTGGGGCAGGCGAAAAACTGTTTTTT. This translates into CASSATDPGAGEKLFF. Supplemented by reference TRBV2 and TRBJ1-4, the full variable domain reads EPEVTQTPSHQVTQMGQEVILRCVPISNHLYFYWYRQILGQKVEFLVSFYNNEISEKSEIFDDQFSVERPDGSNFTLKIRSTKLEDSAMYFCASSATDPGAGEKLFFGSGTQLSVL.

The genes are TRBV27 and TRBJ2-2; 9 bases align to TRBD1. Germline V CDR1 and CDR2: MNHEY, SMNVEV (reference sequence). The CDR3 consists of 15 residues. The ends lost 2 bases at V and 5 bases at J; junction bases unmatched: 3. CDR3 protein: CASSLRDRATGELFF. The CDR3 bases are TGTGCCAGCAGTTTACGGGACAGGGCAACCGGGGAGCTGTTTTTT.

V gene TRBV28 combines with J gene TRBJ1-4; D is uncertain. This CDR3 has 14 residues. V was cut by 4 bases and J by 6 bases, with 12 bases left in between. The germline gives CDR1 MDHEN, CDR2 SYDVKM. In DNA, the CDR3 is TGTGCCAGCAGTTCACCGGGGAGGGATGAAAAACTGTTTTTT. Translating it yields CASSSPGRDEKLFF.

The chain couples TRBV19 to TRBJ2-7, with 7 bases matching TRBD2. With 0 bases clipped from V and 2 bases from J, the junction kept 7 bases outside the gene matches. The germline gives CDR1 LNHDA, CDR2 SQIVND (reference sequence). The CDR3 length is 16 residues. The DNA of the CDR3 is TGTGCCAGTAGTATAGAGATCAGGGAGGGGCCCTACGAGCAGTACTTC. Amino acids: CASSIEIREGPYEQYF.

V and J are TRBV15 and TRBJ2-2; 7 nucleotides line up with TRBD1. The J segment lost 7 bases and the V segment lost 5 bases, leaving 4 bases of the junction unmatched. The germline V gene encodes CDR1 LNHNV and CDR2 YYDKDF (reference sequence). The CDR3 runs to 13 residues. The CDR3: CATSFRQGGELFF. In nucleotides, the CDR3 is TGTGCCACCAGCTTCCGACAGGGCGGGGAGCTGTTTTTT.

The V gene is TRBV4-1, the J gene TRBJ2-7, with D possibly being TRBD1 (6 bases). CDR1 and CDR2 from the germline V gene are MGHRA and YSYEKL. The CDR3 covers 14 residues. V was pared by 4 bases and J by 4 bases, with 14 bases between. CDR3 amino acids: CASSRDTFGYEQYF. In DNA, the CDR3 is TGCGCCAGCAGCCGGGACACCTTCGGGTACGAGCAGTACTTC.